Listed below are T cell receptor beta chains from one sample, sequenced in a study of blood T cell repertoires in COVID-19. TCRdb keeps only in-frame clones here, not all; method: immunoSEQ multiplex PCR. The sample holds around 45,000 clones, around 80% seen once. The specimen sequenced was peripheral blood. The receptors here all came from a man older than 75 in a cohort sampled during active COVID-19. Each CDR3 is given with its conserved first and last residue. A D gene is named only where the DNA matches it firmly. Size is omitted from some rows. Given values are once, few, many or a class for expanded clones.

D: NA
J: TRBJ1-2
size: NA
V: TRBV5-1
DNA: TGCGCCAGCAGCGGAGGTAATGATGGGGATGGCTACACCTTC
CDR3: CASSGGNDGDGYTF

D: NA
J: TRBJ1-4
size: NA
V: TRBV29-1
DNA: TGCAGCGTTGAAGATTGGGGCGGGGGCCATAATGAAAAACTGTTTTTT
CDR3: CSVEDWGGGHNEKLFF

D: TRBD1
J: TRBJ2-3
size: NA
V: TRBV5-1
DNA: TGCGCCAGTGCCGCCGGGACAGGGATCACAGATACGCAGTATTTT
CDR3: CASAAGTGITDTQYF

D: TRBD2
J: TRBJ2-1
size: NA
V: TRBV23-1
DNA: TGCGCCAGCAGTCAACCACTTGGGGTAGCGGGGAGCTCCTACAATGAGCAGTTCTTC
CDR3: CASSQPLGVAGSSYNEQFF

D: TRBD2
J: TRBJ2-3
size: NA
V: TRBV4-2
DNA: TGTGCCAGCAGCGACTGGGCTAGCGGAAGCACAGATACGCAGTATTTT
CDR3: CASSDWASGSTDTQYF

D: NA
J: TRBJ2-3
size: NA
V: TRBV24-1
DNA: TGTGCCACCAGTGATTTGACGGGGGGCTTAGATACGCAGTATTTT
CDR3: CATSDLTGGLDTQYF

D: TRBD2
J: TRBJ2-3
size: NA
V: TRBV5-1
DNA: TGCGCCAGCAGCTTGGACGGGAGGGCCGCAGATACGCAGTATTTT
CDR3: CASSLDGRAADTQYF

D: TRBD1
J: TRBJ1-1
size: NA
V: TRBV18
DNA: TGTGCCAGCTCACCACAGACAGGGCACGCGAACACTGAAGCTTTCTTT
CDR3: CASSPQTGHANTEAFF

D: NA
J: TRBJ1-5
size: once
V: TRBV15
DNA: TGTGCCACCAGCAGAGATTGGGGGGACAATCAGCCCCAGCATTTT
CDR3: CATSRDWGDNQPQHF

D: TRBD2
J: TRBJ2-1
size: few
V: TRBV11-2
DNA: TGTGCCAGCACCTCACCTTGGCGGGAGAATAGTAATGAGCAGTTCTTC
CDR3: CASTSPWRENSNEQFF

D: TRBD1
J: TRBJ1-1
size: NA
V: TRBV5-1
DNA: TGCGCCAGCAGGGCGACAGGGCTGAACACTGAAGCTTTCTTT
CDR3: CASRATGLNTEAFF

D: NA
J: TRBJ1-2
size: few
V: TRBV28
DNA: TGTGCCAGCAGTTATGCGGGGGCGGTTAGGGCTAACTATGGCTACACCTTC
CDR3: CASSYAGAVRANYGYTF

D: TRBD1
J: TRBJ1-2
size: few
V: TRBV18
DNA: TGTGCCAGCTCACCTGGTGATCGGACAGGGAAAACTACTGGCTACACCTTC
CDR3: CASSPGDRTGKTTGYTF

D: TRBD1
J: TRBJ1-2
size: few
V: TRBV6-2/TRBV6-3
DNA: TGTGCCAGCAGTGTCCGTTCAGGGGGCGCGGATGGCTACACCTTC
CDR3: CASSVRSGGADGYTF

D: NA
J: TRBJ2-3
size: NA
V: TRBV2
DNA: TGTGCCAGCATCCTACGGGGTGATAGTATAGGAGATACGCAGTATTTT
CDR3: CASILRGDSIGDTQYF

D: NA
J: TRBJ1-5
size: once
V: TRBV28
DNA: TGTGCCAGCAGTTTATCCCAGGATGGGCAGCCCCAGCATTTT
CDR3: CASSLSQDGQPQHF

D: NA
J: TRBJ1-5
size: NA
V: TRBV7-6
DNA: TGTGCCAGCAGCTTAGGGGCAGGGCGATATAGCAATCAGCCCCAGCATTTT
CDR3: CASSLGAGRYSNQPQHF

D: NA
J: TRBJ1-3
size: NA
V: TRBV6-5
DNA: TGTGCCAGCAGTCAGAACTCTGGAAACACCATATATTTT
CDR3: CASSQNSGNTIYF